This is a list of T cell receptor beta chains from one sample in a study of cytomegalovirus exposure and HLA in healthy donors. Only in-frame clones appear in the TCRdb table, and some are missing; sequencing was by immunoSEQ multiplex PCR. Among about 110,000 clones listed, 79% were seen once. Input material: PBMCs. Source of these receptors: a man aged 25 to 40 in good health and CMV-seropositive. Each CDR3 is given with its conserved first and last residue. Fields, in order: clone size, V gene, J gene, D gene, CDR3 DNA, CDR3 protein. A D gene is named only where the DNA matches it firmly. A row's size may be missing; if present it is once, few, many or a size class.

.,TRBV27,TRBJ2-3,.,TGTGCCAGTCGAAAGACAGACACAGATACGCAGTATTTT,CASRKTDTDTQYF
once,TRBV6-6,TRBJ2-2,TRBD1,TGTGCCAGCAGTAGGACAGGGTCGAACACCGGGGAGCTGTTTTTT,CASSRTGSNTGELFF
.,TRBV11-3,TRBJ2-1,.,TGTGCCAGCAGCCCCAGGGGCTCCTACAATGAGCAGTTCTTC,CASSPRGSYNEQFF
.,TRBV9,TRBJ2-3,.,TGTGCCAGCAGCAGGGGGGGGGTAGATACGCAGTATTTT,CASSRGGVDTQYF
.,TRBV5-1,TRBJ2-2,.,TGCGCCAGCAGCTTGGCCGTTGACACCGGGGAGCTGTTTTTT,CASSLAVDTGELFF
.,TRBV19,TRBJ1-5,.,TGTGCCAGTAGTATCCCCAGAGGGCCAGGATACCAGCCCCAGCATTTT,CASSIPRGPGYQPQHF
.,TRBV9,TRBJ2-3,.,TGTGCCAGCAGCGTAGCGACTTCTACAGATACGCAGTATTTT,CASSVATSTDTQYF
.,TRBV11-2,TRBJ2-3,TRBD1,TGTGCCAGCAGCTTAGATTTCCCCGGGACAGAAGGCACAGATACGCAGTATTTT,CASSLDFPGTEGTDTQYF
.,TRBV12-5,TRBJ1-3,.,TGTGCTAGTGGGCAGGGAACTGGAAACACCATATATTTT,CASGQGTGNTIYF
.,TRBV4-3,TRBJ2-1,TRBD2,TGCGCCAGCAGCCAAGATACTAGCGGGGGGGCGGGGTTCTTC,CASSQDTSGGAGFF
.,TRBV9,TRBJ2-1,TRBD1,TGTGCCAGCAGCCTAATCCCGGAAGGGGGCTCAGGGCAGTTCTTC,CASSLIPEGGSGQFF
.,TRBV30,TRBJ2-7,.,TGTGCCTGGAGTCCCCGAGGGGGTAGCTCCTACGAGCAGTACTTC,CAWSPRGGSSYEQYF
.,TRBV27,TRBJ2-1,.,TGTGCCAGCAGTTTATCGATTTCCGGTAACAATGAGCAGTTCTTC,CASSLSISGNNEQFF
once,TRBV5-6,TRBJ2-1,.,TGTGCCAGCAGCCCCGGGACACCCTACAATGAGCAGTTCTTC,CASSPGTPYNEQFF
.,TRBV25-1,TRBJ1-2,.,TGTGCCAGCAGTGATCTTTCAGGGATGGAGGGCTACACCTTC,CASSDLSGMEGYTF
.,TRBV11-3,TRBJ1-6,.,TGTGCCAGCAGCTTAGAGGGGGCTGAGAATTCACCCCTCCACTTT,CASSLEGAENSPLHF
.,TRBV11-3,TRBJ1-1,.,TGTGCCAGCAGCTTAGGCCCTAGTTCTGAAGCTTTCTTT,CASSLGPSSEAFF
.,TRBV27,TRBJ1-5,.,TGTGCCAGCAGCCCCCAGGCTTGGAGCAATCAGCCCCAGCATTTT,CASSPQAWSNQPQHF
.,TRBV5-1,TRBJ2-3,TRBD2,TGCGCCAGCAGCTTGGATGGGGGGGACACAGATACGCAGTATTTT,CASSLDGGDTDTQYF
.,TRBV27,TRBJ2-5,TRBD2,TGTGCCAGCAGTTTAGGACTAGCCCTACAAGAGACCCAGTACTTC,CASSLGLALQETQYF
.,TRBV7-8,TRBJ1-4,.,TGTGCCAGCAGCTTCGGGGGAGGGGACGAAAAACTGTTTTTT,CASSFGGGDEKLFF
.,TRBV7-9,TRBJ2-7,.,TGTTCCAGCAGCTCACAGACCTACGAGCAGTACTTC,CSSSSQTYEQYF
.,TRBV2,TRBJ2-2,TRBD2,TGTGCCAGCAGTGACGTGGCGGGGGGGGACACCGGGGAGCTGTTTTTT,CASSDVAGGDTGELFF
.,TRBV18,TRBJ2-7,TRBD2,TGTGCCAGCTCGAAGTCCCCCGGGCGGGGGGGCGAGCAGTACTTC,CASSKSPGRGGEQYF